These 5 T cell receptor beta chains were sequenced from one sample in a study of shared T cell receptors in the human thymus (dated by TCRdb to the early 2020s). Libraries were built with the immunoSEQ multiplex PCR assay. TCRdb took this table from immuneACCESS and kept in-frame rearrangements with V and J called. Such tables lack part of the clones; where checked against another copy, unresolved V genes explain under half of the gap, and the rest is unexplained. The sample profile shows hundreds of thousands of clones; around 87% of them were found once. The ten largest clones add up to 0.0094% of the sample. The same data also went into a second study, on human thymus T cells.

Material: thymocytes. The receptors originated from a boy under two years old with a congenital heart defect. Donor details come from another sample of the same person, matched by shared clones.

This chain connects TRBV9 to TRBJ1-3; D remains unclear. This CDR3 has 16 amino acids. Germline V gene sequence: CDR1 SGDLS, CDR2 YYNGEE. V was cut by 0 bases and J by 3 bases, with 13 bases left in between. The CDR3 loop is CASSVDGDFNGNTIYF. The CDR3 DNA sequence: TGTGCCAGCAGCGTAGACGGGGATTTTAATGGAAACACCATATATTTT.

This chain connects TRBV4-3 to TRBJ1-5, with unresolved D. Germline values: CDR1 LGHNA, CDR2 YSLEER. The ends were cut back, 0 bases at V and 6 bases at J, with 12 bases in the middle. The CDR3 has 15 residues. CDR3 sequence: CASSQDLYKCQPQHF. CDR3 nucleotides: TGCGCCAGCAGCCAAGATCTATATAAGTGTCAGCCCCAGCATTTT.

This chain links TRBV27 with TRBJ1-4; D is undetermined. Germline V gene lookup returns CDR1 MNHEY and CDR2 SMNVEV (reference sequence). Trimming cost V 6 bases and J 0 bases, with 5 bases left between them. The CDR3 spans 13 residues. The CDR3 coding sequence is TGTGCCAGCAGGAGAACAACTAATGAAAAACTGTTTTTT. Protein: CASRRTTNEKLFF. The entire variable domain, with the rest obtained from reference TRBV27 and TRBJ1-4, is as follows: EAQVTQNPRYLITVTGKKLTVTCSQNMNHEYMSWYRQDPGLGLRQIYYSMNVEVTDKGDVPEGYKVSRKEKRNFPLILESPSPNQTSLYFCASRRTTNEKLFFGSGTQLSVL.

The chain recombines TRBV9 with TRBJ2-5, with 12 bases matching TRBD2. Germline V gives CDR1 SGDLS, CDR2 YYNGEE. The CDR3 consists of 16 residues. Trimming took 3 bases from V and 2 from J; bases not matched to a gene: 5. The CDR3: CASSGGTSGPQETQYF. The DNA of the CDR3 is TGTGCCAGCAGCGGGGGGACTAGCGGGCCTCAAGAGACCCAGTACTTC.

This CDR3 reads CASSSLRAPAGMNTGELFF. The CDR3 DNA follows: TGTGCCAGCAGCTCCCTAAGAGCCCCTGCGGGGATGAACACCGGGGAGCTGTTTTTT. The rearrangement joins TRBV7-3 to TRBJ2-2, with a possible D match to TRBD2 (6 bases). The CDR3 spans 19 residues. With 4 bases removed from V and 1 base from J, the gap between germline ends came to 22 bases. CDR1 and CDR2 from the germline V gene are SGHTA and FQGTGA.